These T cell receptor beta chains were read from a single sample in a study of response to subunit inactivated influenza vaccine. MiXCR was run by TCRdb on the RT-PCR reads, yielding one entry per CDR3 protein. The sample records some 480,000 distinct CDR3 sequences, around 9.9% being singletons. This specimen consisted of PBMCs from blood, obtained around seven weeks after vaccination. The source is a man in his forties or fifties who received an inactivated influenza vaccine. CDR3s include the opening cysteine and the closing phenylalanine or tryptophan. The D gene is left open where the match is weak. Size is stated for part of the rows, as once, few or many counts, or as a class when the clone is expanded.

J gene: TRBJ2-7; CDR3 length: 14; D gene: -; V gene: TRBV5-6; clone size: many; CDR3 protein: CASSLGAESYEQYF; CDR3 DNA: TGTGCCAGCAGCTTGGGTGCAGAGAGCTACGAGCAGTACTTC
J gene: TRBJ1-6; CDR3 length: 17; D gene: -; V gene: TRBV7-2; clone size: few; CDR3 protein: CASSLAPLGSYNSPLHF; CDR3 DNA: TGTGCCAGCAGCTTAGCCCCGCTCGGTTCCTATAATTCACCCCTCCACTTT
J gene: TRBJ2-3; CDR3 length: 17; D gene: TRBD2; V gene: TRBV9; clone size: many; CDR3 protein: CASSAVGLAGAADTQYF; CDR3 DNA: TGTGCCAGCAGCGCCGTTGGACTAGCGGGAGCAGCAGATACGCAGTATTTT
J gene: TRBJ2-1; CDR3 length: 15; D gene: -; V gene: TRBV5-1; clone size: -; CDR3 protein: CASMVRGGENNEQFF; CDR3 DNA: TGCGCCAGCATGGTGAGGGGGGGAGAGAACAATGAGCAGTTCTTC
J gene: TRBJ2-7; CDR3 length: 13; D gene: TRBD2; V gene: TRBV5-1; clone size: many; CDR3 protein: CASSREGAYEQYF; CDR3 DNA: TGCGCCAGCAGCCGGGAGGGAGCCTACGAGCAGTACTTC
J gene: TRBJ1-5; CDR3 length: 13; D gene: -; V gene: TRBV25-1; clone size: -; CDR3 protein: CASSDETTQPQHF; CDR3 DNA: TGTGCCAGCAGTGACGAGACGACCCAGCCCCAGCATTTT
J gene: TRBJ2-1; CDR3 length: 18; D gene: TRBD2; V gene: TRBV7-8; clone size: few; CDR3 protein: CASSSTPKRGGPKNEQFF; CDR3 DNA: TGTGCCAGCAGCTCAACCCCGAAGCGGGGGGGCCCTAAGAATGAGCAGTTCTTC
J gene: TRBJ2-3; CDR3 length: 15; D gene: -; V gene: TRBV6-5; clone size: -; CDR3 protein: CASSYSLTPTDTQYF; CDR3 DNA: TGTGCCAGCAGTTACTCCCTGACTCCTACAGATACGCAGTATTTT
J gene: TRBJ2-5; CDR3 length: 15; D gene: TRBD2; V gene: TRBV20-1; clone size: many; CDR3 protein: CSAKAATSGKETQYF; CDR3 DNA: TGCAGTGCTAAAGCGGCGACTAGCGGAAAAGAGACCCAGTACTTC
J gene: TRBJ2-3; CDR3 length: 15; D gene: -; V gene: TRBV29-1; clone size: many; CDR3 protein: CSVDSVYPYTDTQYF; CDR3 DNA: TGCAGCGTTGATAGTGTTTACCCCTACACAGATACGCAGTATTTT
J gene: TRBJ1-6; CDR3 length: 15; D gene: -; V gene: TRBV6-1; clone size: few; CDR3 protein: CASSAPLGDNSPLHF; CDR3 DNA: TGTGCCAGCAGTGCCCCCCTTGGGGATAATTCACCCCTCCACTTT
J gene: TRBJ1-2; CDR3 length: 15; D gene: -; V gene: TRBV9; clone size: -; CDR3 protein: CASSVASRLDYGYTF; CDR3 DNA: TGTGCCAGCAGCGTAGCTTCCAGACTTGACTATGGCTACACCTTC
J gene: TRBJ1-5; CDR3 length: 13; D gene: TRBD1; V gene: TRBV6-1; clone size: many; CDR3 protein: CASSQDRGRPQHF; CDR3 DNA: TGTGCCAGCAGTCAAGACAGGGGGAGGCCCCAGCATTTT
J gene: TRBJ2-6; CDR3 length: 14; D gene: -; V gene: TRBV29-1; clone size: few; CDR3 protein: CSVEGDSGANVLTF; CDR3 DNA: TGCAGCGTTGAGGGGGACTCTGGGGCCAACGTCCTGACTTTC
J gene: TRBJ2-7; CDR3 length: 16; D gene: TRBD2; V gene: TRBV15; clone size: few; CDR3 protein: CATSRGLAGEGYEQYF; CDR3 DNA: TGTGCCACCAGCAGAGGACTAGCGGGAGAGGGCTACGAGCAGTACTTC
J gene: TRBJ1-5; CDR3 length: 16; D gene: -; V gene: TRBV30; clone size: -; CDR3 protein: CAWSPFRGSGNQPQHF; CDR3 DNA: TGTGCCTGGAGTCCCTTCCGGGGATCCGGCAATCAGCCCCAGCATTTT
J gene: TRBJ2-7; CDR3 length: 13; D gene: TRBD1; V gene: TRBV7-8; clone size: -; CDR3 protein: CDSSPGQGYEQYF; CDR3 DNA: TGTGACAGCAGCCCGGGACAGGGGTACGAGCAGTACTTC
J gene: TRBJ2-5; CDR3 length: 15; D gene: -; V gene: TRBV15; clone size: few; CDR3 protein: CATSRGGAQQETQYF; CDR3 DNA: TGTGCCACCAGCAGAGGGGGGGCCCAGCAAGAGACCCAGTACTTC
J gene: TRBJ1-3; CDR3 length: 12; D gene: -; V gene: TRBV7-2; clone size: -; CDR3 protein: CASSLYPSTIYF; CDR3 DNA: TGTGCCAGCAGCTTGTATCCCAGCACCATATATTTT
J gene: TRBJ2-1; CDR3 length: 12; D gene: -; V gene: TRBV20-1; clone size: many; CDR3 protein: CSVGQLRNEQFF; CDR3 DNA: TGCAGTGTCGGACAGCTTCGGAATGAGCAGTTCTTC
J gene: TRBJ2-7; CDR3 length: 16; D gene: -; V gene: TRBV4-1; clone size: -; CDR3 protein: CASSQGVAGSAYEQYF; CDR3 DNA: TGCGCCAGCAGCCAAGGGGTTGCGGGGTCCGCCTACGAGCAGTACTTC
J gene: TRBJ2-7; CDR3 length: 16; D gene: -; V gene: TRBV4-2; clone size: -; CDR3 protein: CASSQDRAGRTYEQYF; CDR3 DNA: TGTGCCAGCAGCCAAGATCGGGCGGGCAGAACCTACGAGCAGTACTTC
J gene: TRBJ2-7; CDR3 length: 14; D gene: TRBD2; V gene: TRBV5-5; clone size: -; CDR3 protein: CASSPGTSAYEQYF; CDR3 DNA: TGTGCCAGCAGCCCCGGGACTAGCGCCTACGAGCAGTACTTC
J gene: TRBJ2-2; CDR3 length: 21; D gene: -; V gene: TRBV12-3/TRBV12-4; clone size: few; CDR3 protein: CASSSPPGTPNTLGNTGELFF; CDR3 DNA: TGTGCCAGCAGTTCACCTCCCGGGACCCCGAATACCCTCGGGAACACCGGGGAGCTGTTTTTT
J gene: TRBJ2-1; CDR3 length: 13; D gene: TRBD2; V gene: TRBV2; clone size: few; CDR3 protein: CASVAGLYNEQFF; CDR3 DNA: TGTGCCAGCGTAGCGGGGCTCTACAATGAGCAGTTCTTC
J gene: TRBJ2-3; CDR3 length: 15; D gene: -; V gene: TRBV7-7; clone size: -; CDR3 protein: CASSLGGADTDTQYF; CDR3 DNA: TGTGCTAGCAGCTTAGGCGGGGCGGACACAGATACGCAGTATTTT
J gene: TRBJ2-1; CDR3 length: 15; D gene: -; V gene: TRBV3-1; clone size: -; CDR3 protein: CASSRGLSQNNEQFF; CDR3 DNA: TGTGCCAGCAGCCGAGGGCTAAGCCAAAACAATGAGCAGTTCTTC
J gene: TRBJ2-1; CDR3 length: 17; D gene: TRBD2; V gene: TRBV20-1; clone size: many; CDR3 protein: CSARVLAGAHSYNEQFF; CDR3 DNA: TGCAGTGCTAGAGTCCTAGCGGGGGCCCATTCCTACAATGAGCAGTTCTTC
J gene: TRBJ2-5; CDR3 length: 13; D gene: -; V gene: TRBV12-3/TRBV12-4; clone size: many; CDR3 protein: CASRMGAAETQYF; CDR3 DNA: TGTGCCAGCAGGATGGGAGCGGCAGAGACCCAGTACTTC
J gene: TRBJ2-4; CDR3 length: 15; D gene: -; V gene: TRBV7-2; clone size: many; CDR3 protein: CASSFTYRGGDIQYF; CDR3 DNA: TGTGCCAGCAGCTTTACCTACAGGGGGGGAGACATTCAGTACTTC
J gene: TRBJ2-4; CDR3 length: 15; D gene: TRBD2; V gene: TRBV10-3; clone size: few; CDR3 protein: CAISGLAGTKNIQYF; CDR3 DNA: TGTGCCATCAGTGGTCTAGCGGGTACCAAAAACATTCAGTACTTC
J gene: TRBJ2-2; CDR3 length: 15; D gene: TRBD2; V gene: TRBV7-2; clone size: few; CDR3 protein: CASGSGTSGGGELFF; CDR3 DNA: TGTGCCAGCGGATCCGGGACTAGCGGTGGGGGGGAGCTGTTTTTT
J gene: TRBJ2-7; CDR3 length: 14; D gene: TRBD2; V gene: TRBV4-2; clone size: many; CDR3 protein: CASSPRTSSYEQYF; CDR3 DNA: TGTGCCAGCAGCCCACGGACTAGCTCCTACGAGCAGTACTTC
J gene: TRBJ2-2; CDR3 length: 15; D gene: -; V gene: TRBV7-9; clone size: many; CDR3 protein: CASSLGLVRDGELFF; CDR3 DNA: TGTGCCAGCAGCTTAGGGCTGGTTCGGGACGGGGAGCTGTTTTTT
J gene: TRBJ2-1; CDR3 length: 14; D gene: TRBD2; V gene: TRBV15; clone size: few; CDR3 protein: CATSEGTIMDEQFF; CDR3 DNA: TGTGCCACCAGCGAGGGGACTATTATGGATGAGCAGTTCTTC
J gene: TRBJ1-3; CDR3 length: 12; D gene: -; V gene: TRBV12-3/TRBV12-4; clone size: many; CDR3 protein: CASSPTGNTIYF; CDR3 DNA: TGTGCCAGCAGCCCGACAGGAAACACCATATATTTT
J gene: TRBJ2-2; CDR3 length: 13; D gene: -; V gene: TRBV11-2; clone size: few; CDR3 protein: CASSAQYTGELFF; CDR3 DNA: TGTGCCAGCAGCGCGCAATACACCGGGGAGCTGTTTTTT
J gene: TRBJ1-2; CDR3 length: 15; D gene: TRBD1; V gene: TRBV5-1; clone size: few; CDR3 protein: CASSLAATGFHGYTF; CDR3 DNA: TGCGCCAGCAGCTTGGCCGCGACAGGGTTTCATGGCTACACCTTC
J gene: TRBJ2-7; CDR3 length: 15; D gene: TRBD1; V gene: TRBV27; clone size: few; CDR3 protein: CASSNHGRGLYEQYF; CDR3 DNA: TGTGCCAGCAGTAACCACGGCAGGGGGCTCTACGAGCAGTACTTC
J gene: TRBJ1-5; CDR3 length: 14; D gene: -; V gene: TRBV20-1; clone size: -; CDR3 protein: CSALSRGGNQPQHF; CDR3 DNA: TGCAGTGCTCTGTCTCGGGGGGGCAATCAGCCCCAGCATTTT
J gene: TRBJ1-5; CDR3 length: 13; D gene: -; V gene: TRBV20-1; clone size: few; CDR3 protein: CSARPGVRRPQHF; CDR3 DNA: TGCAGTGCTAGACCGGGGGTACGACGGCCCCAGCATTTT